This T cell receptor (beta chain) was recorded in a study of T cells after somatic rescue of genetic block (TCRdb year 2020). About the investigation overall: What the study looked at was long-term robustness, specifically in a T-cell system that came about through somatic rescue of a genetic block in T-cell development.

The method behind the library was the immunoSEQ multiplex PCR assay. Held by TCRdb, this immuneACCESS table contains in-frame sequences only and omits some clones. Under half of the omission traces to an unresolved V gene where checked; the cause of the rest is unknown. This sample lists 100,000 to 120,000 clones; about 89% were detected once. The top ten hold 1.4% to 1.5% of the sample. As regards this clone: Its antigen has not been determined. Qualities for individual bases were not recorded, and no much larger clone is one base off.

The clonotype originates from a woman aged 18-29 years. The sequencing input was peripheral blood mononuclear cells (PBMCs).

The CDR3 sequence is CASSARQILYEQYF. The DNA sequence is TGTGCCAGCAGTGCCCGACAGATACTCTACGAGCAGTACTTC. The rearranged chain carries TRBV6-1 and TRBJ2-7; a weak D assignment points to TRBD1 (5 bases agree). From the germline V gene, CDR1 is MNHNS and CDR2 is SASEGT. The CDR3 runs 14 residues from the cysteine to the phenylalanine. Solely the CDR3 DNA is kept, with 42 bases framed from the first base. V was cut back by 4 bases and J by 3 bases, leaving a gap of 13 bases between them.